The 27 T cell receptor beta chains below were found in one sample sequenced in a study of blood T cell repertoires in COVID-19. The data were produced by immunoSEQ multiplex PCR, yet TCRdb's version contains in-frame clones alone and is incomplete. The table has roughly 100,000 clones, about 91% seen once. The material sequenced was peripheral blood. The origin of the receptors is a human donor in a cohort sampled during active COVID-19.

This clone came up once. The V and J genes are TRBV7-2 and TRBJ1-5; D gene uncertain. V dropped 1 base and J dropped 3 bases, with 7 bases sitting between them. The CDR3 consists of 14 residues. Germline values: CDR1 SGHTA, CDR2 FQGNSA. This chain's CDR3 is CASSLGQYNQPQHF. The CDR3 coding sequence is TGTGCCAGCAGCTTAGGGCAATACAATCAGCCCCAGCATTTT.

The chain has TRBV4-3 and TRBJ2-5; no firm D call. Germline-derived CDR1 and CDR2 are LGHNA and YSLEER. V was pared by 0 bases and J by 5 bases, with 13 bases between. This CDR3 has 15 residues. The CDR3 sequence: CASSQDLASWETQYF. The CDR3 nucleotides are TGCGCCAGCAGCCAAGATTTGGCCTCTTGGGAGACCCAGTACTTC.

The V call is TRBV15, the J call TRBJ1-5; 9 nucleotides align to TRBD1. Germline-derived CDR1 and CDR2 are LNHNV and YYDKDF (reference sequence). The CDR3 has 16 amino acids. J was trimmed by 10 bases and V by 8 bases; bases with no gene match: 18. CDR3 in DNA: TGTGCCACCCGACTATATAACCGGGACAGGGATCGTCCCCAGCATTTT. It translates to CATRLYNRDRDRPQHF. The full variable domain, rest sourced from reference TRBV15 and TRBJ1-5, is DAMVIQNPRYQVTQFGKPVTLSCSQTLNHNVMYWYQQKSSQAPKLLFHYYDKDFNNEADTPDNFQSRRPNTSFCFLDIRSPGLGDTAMYLCATRLYNRDRDRPQHFGDGTRLSIL.

This CDR3 reads CATSRGSRTGELFF. CDR3 in DNA: TGTGCCACCAGCCGGGGATCCCGAACCGGGGAGCTGTTTTTT. V and J are TRBV15 and TRBJ2-2; weak D call: TRBD2 (5 bases). The germline V gene has CDR1 LNHNV and CDR2 YYDKDF (reference sequence). Trimming cost V 5 bases and J 5 bases, with 12 bases left between them. The CDR3 is made up of 14 amino acids.

The V gene is TRBV6-5, the J gene TRBJ2-3, with TRBD2 identical over 9 bases. After removal of 1 base from V and 5 bases from J, the junction contained 7 bases not matched to a gene. CDR3 size: 16 residues. CDR1 is MNHEY, CDR2 SVGAGI, per germline. Here the CDR3 reads CASSYLAGGPLDTQYF. CDR3 coding DNA: TGTGCCAGCAGTTACTTGGCGGGAGGGCCGTTAGATACGCAGTATTTT.

The rearrangement joins TRBV4-3 to TRBJ1-4, with 8 bases identical to TRBD1. This CDR3 is 15 amino acids long. Unmatched junction bases numbered 8, after V lost 6 bases and J lost 5 bases. Per the germline V gene, CDR1 is LGHNA and CDR2 is YSLEER. Here the CDR3 reads CASRYGTGANEKLFF. In DNA form, the CDR3 reads TGCGCCAGCAGGTACGGGACAGGAGCCAATGAAAAACTGTTTTTT.

V and J are TRBV5-1 and TRBJ1-3; TRBD1 aligns across 7 bases. Germline trimming cut 4 bases from V and 2 bases from J; bases unmatched to any gene: 3. The CDR3 sequence is 14 residues long. From germline, CDR1 is SGHRS and CDR2 YFSETQ. CDR3 nucleotides: TGCGCCAGCAGCATGACAGGGACTGGAAACACCATATATTTT. Translating gives CASSMTGTGNTIYF.

The chain recombines TRBV5-4 with TRBJ2-6; possible D gene TRBD1, 6 bases. The V end was cut by 4 bases, the J end by 0 bases, with 14 bases between. The CDR3 spans 17 residues. Germline V lookup: CDR1 SGHNT, CDR2 YYREEE (reference sequence). This CDR3 is CASSHFQTGSGANVLTF. The CDR3 region has the DNA TGTGCCAGCAGCCACTTTCAGACAGGCTCTGGGGCCAACGTCCTGACTTTC. The whole variable domain, remainder taken from reference TRBV5-4 and TRBJ2-6, is ETGVTQSPTHLIKTRGQQVTLRCSSQSGHNTVSWYQQALGQGPQFIFQYYREEENGRGNFPPRFSGLQFPNYSSELNVNALELDDSALYLCASSHFQTGSGANVLTFGAGSRLTVL.

This rearrangement joins TRBV2 to TRBJ1-2; 9 bases line up with TRBD1. The CDR3 extends over 15 amino acids. Germline V gives CDR1 SNHLY, CDR2 FYNNEI. After removal of 1 base from V and 7 bases from J, the junction contained 7 bases not matched to a gene. The CDR3 region has the DNA TGTGCCAGCAGTGAAGGTCTCGGGACAGGGAGTGGCTACACCTTC. Translated: CASSEGLGTGSGYTF.

V gene TRBV4-1 combines with J gene TRBJ2-2; 15 bases align to TRBD2. The CDR3 is 18 amino acids. Germline assignment: CDR1 MGHRA and CDR2 YSYEKL. The trim removed 1 base at V and 5 bases at J, leaving 5 bases unmatched. The CDR3 loop reads CASSQGTSGRARTGELFF. CDR3 coding DNA: TGCGCCAGCAGCCAAGGGACTAGCGGGAGGGCCAGGACCGGGGAGCTGTTTTTT.

The chain couples TRBV6-2 or TRBV6-3 to TRBJ2-1; tentatively, D is TRBD2 (6 bases). The V gene lost 6 bases and the J gene lost 1 base, with 16 bases spanning the gap. The CDR3 has 16 amino acids. The germline gives CDR1 MNHEY, CDR2 SVGEGT. The CDR3 nucleotides read TGTGCCAGCAGCCCAAGTGCGGGGAGGTCCTACAATGAGCAGTTCTTC. Its translation: CASSPSAGRSYNEQFF.

V and J are TRBV19 and TRBJ1-5; D might be TRBD1 (6 bases). CDR1 LNHDA and CDR2 SQIVND come from the germline V gene (reference sequence). The CDR3 runs to 15 residues. V was shortened by 1 base and J by 4 bases, with 11 bases between the two germline ends. The chain's CDR3 is CASSIGQVANQPQHF. CDR3 DNA: TGTGCCAGTAGTATAGGACAGGTAGCAAATCAGCCCCAGCATTTT.

The chain couples TRBV27 to TRBJ1-6; 8 nucleotides agree with TRBD1. V gave up 4 bases and J gave up 9 bases; unmatched junction bases: 8. Per the germline V gene, CDR1 is MNHEY and CDR2 is SMNVEV (reference sequence). This CDR3 comprises 15 residues. CDR3 loop: CASSSQTGVISPLHF. The CDR3 nucleotides read TGTGCCAGCAGTTCCCAGACAGGGGTGATTTCACCCCTCCACTTT.

The rearrangement links TRBV4-3 to TRBJ2-3, with TRBD1 identical over 7 bases. The length of the CDR3 is 16 residues. V gave up 4 bases and J gave up 2 bases; unmatched junction bases: 9. The germline V gene encodes CDR1 LGHNA and CDR2 YSLEER. CDR3 sequence reads: CASSRRQGLFTDTQYF. The CDR3 coding sequence is TGCGCCAGCAGCCGCCGACAGGGCCTCTTCACAGATACGCAGTATTTT.

The rearrangement links TRBV5-1 to TRBJ1-4; D remains unclear. The CDR3 is 13 residues long. Looked up from germline, CDR1 is SGHRS and CDR2 is YFSETQ. The V end was cut by 1 base, the J end by 8 bases, with 9 bases between. Written as DNA, the CDR3 is TGCGCCAGCAGCTTGTCAGATCGCGAAAAACTGTTTTTT. Translated: CASSLSDREKLFF.

This sequence joins TRBV5-1 and TRBJ1-1; D is perhaps TRBD1 (6 bases). The CDR3 contains 13 residues. Deletions cut 2 bases from V and 4 bases from J, with 9 bases between. Germline V gene sequence: CDR1 SGHRS, CDR2 YFSETQ. In nucleotides, the CDR3 is TGCGCCAGCAGCTTCGGCAGGGGCACTGAAGCTTTCTTT. Amino acids: CASSFGRGTEAFF.

A single count supports this clone. This sequence joins TRBV4-3 and TRBJ2-5; TRBD1 agrees at 8 bases. The CDR3 length is 13 residues. V gave up 4 bases and J gave up 2 bases; unmatched junction bases: 0. Germline V gives CDR1 LGHNA, CDR2 YSLEER. This chain's CDR3 is CASSRDRQETQYF. CDR3 DNA: TGCGCCAGCAGCCGGGACAGGCAAGAGACCCAGTACTTC.

The chain uses TRBV6-2 or TRBV6-3 and TRBJ1-5, with 11 bases fitting TRBD1. The CDR3 runs to 15 residues. The germline CDR1 and CDR2 sequences are MNHEY and SVGEGT. V lost 2 bases to trimming and J lost 7 bases; unmatched junction nucleotides: 4. DNA of the CDR3: TGTGCCAGCAGTTACCCCGGGACAGGGGGACAGCCCCAGCATTTT. This gives the protein CASSYPGTGGQPQHF.

This chain connects TRBV7-2 to TRBJ1-1; TRBD1 aligns across 9 bases. Germline V CDR1 and CDR2: SGHTA, FQGNSA. J lost 1 base, V lost 5 bases, and 5 bases had no gene match. This CDR3 contains 15 residues. As DNA, the CDR3 is TGTGCCAGCAGCGTGGACAGGGGTACGAACACTGAAGCTTTCTTT. This gives the protein CASSVDRGTNTEAFF.

J is TRBJ2-3 and V is TRBV6-2 or TRBV6-3; the D is unclear. V lost 4 bases to trimming and J lost 5 bases, with 4 bases between them. Germline V gene data show CDR1 as MNHEY and CDR2 as SVGEGT. The CDR3 has 11 residues. CDR3 region: CASSFIDTQYF. DNA of the CDR3: TGTGCCAGCAGTTTCATAGATACGCAGTATTTT.

The rearrangement joins TRBV6-1 to TRBJ1-5; no clear D gene. V lost 1 base and J lost 6, with 13 bases in between. Looked up from germline, CDR1 is MNHNS and CDR2 is SASEGT. The CDR3 has 15 residues. This CDR3 is CASSEDGLSGQPQHF. In DNA form, the CDR3 reads TGTGCCAGCAGTGAAGACGGCCTTTCGGGTCAGCCCCAGCATTTT.

The chain carries TRBV18 and TRBJ2-7; TRBD2 agrees at 7 bases. The CDR3 runs to 15 residues. V was pared by 5 bases and J by 6 bases, with 13 bases of the junction left unmatched. Germline V gene lookup returns CDR1 KGHSH and CDR2 LQKENI. The CDR3 here is CASSATQGGAREQYF. The CDR3 nucleotides are TGTGCCAGCTCAGCAACGCAGGGAGGGGCGCGCGAGCAGTACTTC.

This chain links TRBV6-5 with TRBJ2-1; D might be TRBD2 (5 bases). Trimming removed 0 bases at V and 2 bases at J, with 11 bases between. Germline V gives CDR1 MNHEY, CDR2 SVGAGI. This CDR3 is 16 amino acids long. The CDR3 sequence is CASSYSLGSTYNEQFF. As DNA, the CDR3 is TGTGCCAGCAGTTACTCGTTAGGGAGCACCTACAATGAGCAGTTCTTC.

The chain recombines TRBV5-1 with TRBJ1-5; D remains unclear. The CDR3 covers 18 residues. The V gene's germline CDR1 is SGHRS and CDR2 YFSETQ. Trimming took off 0 bases at V and 5 bases at J, with 21 bases between the two ends. The CDR3 here is CASSLAGEGSAIDQPQHF. CDR3 nucleotide sequence: TGCGCCAGCAGCTTGGCCGGGGAAGGGTCGGCAATTGATCAGCCCCAGCATTTT. The complete variable domain, with remaining parts taken from reference TRBV5-1 and TRBJ1-5, reads KAGVTQTPRYLIKTRGQQVTLSCSPISGHRSVSWYQQTPGQGLQFLFEYFSETQRNKGNFPGRFSGRQFSNSRSEMNVSTLELGDSALYLCASSLAGEGSAIDQPQHFGDGTRLSIL.

The chain couples TRBV9 to TRBJ1-5; TRBD1 matches 7 bases. After removal of 4 bases from V and 4 bases from J, the junction contained 8 bases not matched to a gene. The length of the CDR3 is 15 residues. Germline V gene sequence: CDR1 SGDLS, CDR2 YYNGEE. CDR3 bases: TGTGCCAGCAGCCCGGACAGGTCGTCAAATCAGCCCCAGCATTTT. It yields the protein CASSPDRSSNQPQHF.

The V gene is TRBV5-6, the J gene TRBJ1-2, with D tentatively TRBD1 (6 bases). The CDR3 totals 13 residues. Trimming removed 4 bases at V and 2 bases at J, with 9 bases between. Looked up from germline, CDR1 is SGHDT and CDR2 is YYEEEE. CDR3 sequence: CASSPGVNYGYTF. The CDR3 bases are TGTGCCAGCAGCCCAGGGGTAAACTATGGCTACACCTTC.

This chain links TRBV5-6 with TRBJ1-2; D unclear. Trimming removed 2 bases from V and 3 bases from J, with 8 bases in between. CDR3 size: 13 residues. Germline CDR1 is SGHDT and CDR2 is YYEEEE. The CDR3 sequence: CASSLTSDYGYTF. CDR3 nucleotide sequence: TGTGCCAGCAGCTTAACTTCGGACTATGGCTACACCTTC.